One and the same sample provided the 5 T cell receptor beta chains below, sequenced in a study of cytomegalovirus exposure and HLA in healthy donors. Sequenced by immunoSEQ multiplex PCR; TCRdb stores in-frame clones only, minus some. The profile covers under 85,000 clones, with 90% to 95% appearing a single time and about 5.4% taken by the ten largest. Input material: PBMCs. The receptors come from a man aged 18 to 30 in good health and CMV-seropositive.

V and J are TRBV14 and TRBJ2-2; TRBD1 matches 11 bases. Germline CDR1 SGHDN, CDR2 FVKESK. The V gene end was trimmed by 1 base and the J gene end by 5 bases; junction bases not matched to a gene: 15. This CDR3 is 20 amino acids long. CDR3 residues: CASSQAKDVVWDRGTGELFF. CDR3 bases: TGTGCCAGCAGCCAAGCTAAGGATGTCGTATGGGACAGGGGGACCGGGGAGCTGTTTTTT.

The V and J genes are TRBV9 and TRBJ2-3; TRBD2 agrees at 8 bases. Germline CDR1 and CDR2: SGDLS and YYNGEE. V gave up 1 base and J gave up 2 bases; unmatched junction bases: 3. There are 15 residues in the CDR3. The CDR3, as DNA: TGTGCCAGCAGCGTACCGACTAGCGCCACAGATACGCAGTATTTT. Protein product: CASSVPTSATDTQYF.

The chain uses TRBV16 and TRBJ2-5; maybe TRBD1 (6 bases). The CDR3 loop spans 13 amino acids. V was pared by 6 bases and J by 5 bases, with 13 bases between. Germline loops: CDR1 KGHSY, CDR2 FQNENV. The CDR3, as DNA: TGTGCCAGCAGTACGGGACAAAAGGAGACCCAGTACTTC. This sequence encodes CASSTGQKETQYF.

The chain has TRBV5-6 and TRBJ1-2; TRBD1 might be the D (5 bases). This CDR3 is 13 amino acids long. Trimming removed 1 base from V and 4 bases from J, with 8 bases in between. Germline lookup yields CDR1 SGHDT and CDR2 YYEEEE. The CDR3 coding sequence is TGTGCCAGCAGCTTGCAGGGCTTCTATGGCTACACCTTC. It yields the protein CASSLQGFYGYTF. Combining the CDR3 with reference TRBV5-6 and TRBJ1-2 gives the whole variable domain DAGVTQSPTHLIKTRGQQVTLRCSPKSGHDTVSWYQQALGQGPQFIFQYYEEEERQRGNFPDRFSGHQFPNYSSELNVNALLLGDSALYLCASSLQGFYGYTFGSGTRLTVV.

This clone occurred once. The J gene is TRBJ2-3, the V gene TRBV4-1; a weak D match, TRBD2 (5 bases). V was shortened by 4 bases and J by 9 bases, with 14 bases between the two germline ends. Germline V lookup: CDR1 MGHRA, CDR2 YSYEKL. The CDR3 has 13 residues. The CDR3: CASSLSEGGTQYF. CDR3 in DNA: TGCGCCAGCAGCCTCTCCGAGGGCGGAACGCAGTATTTT.